This entry concerns a single TCR beta chain. This sample stems from a study of shared clonotypes between healthy human individuals. Overall study context: Samples came from two female and a few male donors aged 18 to 49.

Only Caucasian adults living in Nashville, Tennessee served as donors. Germline CDR1 is SGDLS and CDR2 is YYNGEE. The CDR3 consists of 12 residues. V lost 0 bases to trimming and J lost 4 bases, with 4 bases between them. Each subset's genomic DNA was shared equally among a number of immunoSEQ plates. In the authors' methods: Filtering differed, since immunoSEQ gave only junction sequences and no quality scores. Assay used: immunoSEQ multiplex PCR; TCRdb lists only in-frame clones, some missing. From that table come the V and J calls and clone size; the DNA was used to work out D and trimming. Of about 710,000 clones listed, 72% were seen once; the top ten hold approximately 1.7%.

This receptor was identified in a woman in her twenties or thirties in good health. The chain recombines TRBV9 with TRBJ1-1, with D unresolved. The sample consisted of memory CD4+ T cells sorted from blood. Subset defined: CD45RA-negative fraction. The CDR3 loop reads CASSVGTTEAFF. CDR3 bases: TGTGCCAGCAGCGTAGGGACCACTGAAGCTTTCTTT.